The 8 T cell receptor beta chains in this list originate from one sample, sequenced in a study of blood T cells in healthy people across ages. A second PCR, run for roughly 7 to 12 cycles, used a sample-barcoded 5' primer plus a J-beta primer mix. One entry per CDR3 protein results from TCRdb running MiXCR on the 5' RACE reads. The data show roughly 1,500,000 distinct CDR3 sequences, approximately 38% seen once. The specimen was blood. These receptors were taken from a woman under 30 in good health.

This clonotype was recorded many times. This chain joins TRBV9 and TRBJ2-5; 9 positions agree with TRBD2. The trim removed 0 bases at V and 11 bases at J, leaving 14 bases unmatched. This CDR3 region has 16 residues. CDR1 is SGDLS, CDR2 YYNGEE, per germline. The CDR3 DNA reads TGTGCCAGCAGCGTAGATGGTAGCGGGGGCCACAATGAGCAGTACTTC. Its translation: CASSVDGSGGHNEQYF.

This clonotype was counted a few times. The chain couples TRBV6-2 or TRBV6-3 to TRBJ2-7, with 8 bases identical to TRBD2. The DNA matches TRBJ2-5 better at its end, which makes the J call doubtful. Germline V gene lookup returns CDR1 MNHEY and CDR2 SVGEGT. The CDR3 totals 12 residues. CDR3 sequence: CASREGGETQYF. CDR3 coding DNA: TGTGCCAGTCGGGAGGGAGGGGAGACCCAGTACTTC.

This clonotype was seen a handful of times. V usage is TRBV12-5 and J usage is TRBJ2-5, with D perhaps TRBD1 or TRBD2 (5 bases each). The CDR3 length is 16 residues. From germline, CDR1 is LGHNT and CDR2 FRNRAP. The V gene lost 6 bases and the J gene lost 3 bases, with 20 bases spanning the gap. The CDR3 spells CASGSPPGQYEETQYF. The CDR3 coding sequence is TGTGCTAGTGGCTCACCCCCGGGGCAGTACGAAGAGACCCAGTACTTC.

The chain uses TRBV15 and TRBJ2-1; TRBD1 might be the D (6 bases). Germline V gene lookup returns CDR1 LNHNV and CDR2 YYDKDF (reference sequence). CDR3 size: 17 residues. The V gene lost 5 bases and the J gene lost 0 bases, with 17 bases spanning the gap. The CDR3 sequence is CATSPHLADSSYNEQFF. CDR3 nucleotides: TGTGCCACCAGCCCCCATTTGGCGGACAGCTCCTACAATGAGCAGTTCTTC.

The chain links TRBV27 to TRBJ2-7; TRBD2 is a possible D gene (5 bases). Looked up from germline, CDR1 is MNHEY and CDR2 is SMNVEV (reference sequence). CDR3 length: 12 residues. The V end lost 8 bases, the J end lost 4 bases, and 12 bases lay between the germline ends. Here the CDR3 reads CASWERSYEQYF. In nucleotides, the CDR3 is TGTGCCAGCTGGGAGCGGTCATACGAGCAGTACTTC.

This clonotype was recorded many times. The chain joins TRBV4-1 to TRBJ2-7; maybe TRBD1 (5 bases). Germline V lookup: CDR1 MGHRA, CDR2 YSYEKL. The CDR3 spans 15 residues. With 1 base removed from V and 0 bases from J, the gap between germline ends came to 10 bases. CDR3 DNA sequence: TGCGCCAGCAGCCAAGGGGCAGGGAACTCCTACGAGCAGTACTTC. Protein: CASSQGAGNSYEQYF.

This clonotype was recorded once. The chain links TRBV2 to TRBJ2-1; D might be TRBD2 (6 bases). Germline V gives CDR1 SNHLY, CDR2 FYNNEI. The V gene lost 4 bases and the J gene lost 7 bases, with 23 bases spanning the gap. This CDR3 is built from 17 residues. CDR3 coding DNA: TGTGCCAGCAGTGTAGGTGGGGGGACTCTCGGGGCAAATGAGCAGTTCTTC. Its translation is CASSVGGGTLGANEQFF.

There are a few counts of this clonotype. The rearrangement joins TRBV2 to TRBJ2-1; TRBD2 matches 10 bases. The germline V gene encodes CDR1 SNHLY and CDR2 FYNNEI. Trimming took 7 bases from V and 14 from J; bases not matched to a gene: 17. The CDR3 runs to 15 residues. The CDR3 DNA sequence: TGTGCCAGCAAGAAACTAGGGCTAATAGCGGGGGGTGAGTTCTTC. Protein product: CASKKLGLIAGGEFF.